Reported below is one T cell receptor (beta chain). Its target is not known. The V gene end was trimmed by 7 bases and the J gene end by 0 bases; junction bases not matched to a gene: 20. CDR1 DFQATT and CDR2 SNEGSKA come from the germline V gene (reference sequence). This CDR3 contains 19 residues. This sample was included in a study of CD8 T cells in ankylosing spondylitis. Study results and caveats: A CD8+ phenotype characterized the disease-linked clones, which were relatively rare in peripheral blood.

TCRdb redid the calling of the 5' RACE reads with MiXCR, one entry per CDR3 protein. The sample carries tens of thousands of distinct CDR3 sequences, 7.4% recorded once. The sequencing sample was made of blood, either unsorted or a sorted T cell fraction (not recorded which). This chain joins TRBV20-1 and TRBJ1-4; 7 bases are shared with TRBD1. The sequence was collected from a female donor with ankylosing spondylitis or in good health (not recorded which). The CDR3 bases are TGCAGTGGTCAGGCTCCGGGAACAGGGGTCCTTGCAACTAATGAAAAACTGTTTTTT. This sequence encodes CSGQAPGTGVLATNEKLFF.